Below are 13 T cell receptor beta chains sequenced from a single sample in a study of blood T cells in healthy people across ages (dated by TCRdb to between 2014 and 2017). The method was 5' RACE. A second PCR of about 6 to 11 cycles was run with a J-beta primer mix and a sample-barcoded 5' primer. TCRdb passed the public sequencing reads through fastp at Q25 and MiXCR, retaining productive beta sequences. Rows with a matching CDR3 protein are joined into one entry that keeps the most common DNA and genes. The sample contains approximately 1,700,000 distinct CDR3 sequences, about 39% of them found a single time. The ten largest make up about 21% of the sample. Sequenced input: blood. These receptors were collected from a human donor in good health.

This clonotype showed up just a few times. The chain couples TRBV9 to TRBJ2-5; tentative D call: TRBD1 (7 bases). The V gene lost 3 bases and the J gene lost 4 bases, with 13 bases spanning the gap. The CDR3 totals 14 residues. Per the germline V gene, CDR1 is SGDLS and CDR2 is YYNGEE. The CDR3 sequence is CASSGTRGAETQYF. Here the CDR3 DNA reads TGTGCCAGCAGCGGGACCAGGGGGGCAGAGACCCAGTACTTC.

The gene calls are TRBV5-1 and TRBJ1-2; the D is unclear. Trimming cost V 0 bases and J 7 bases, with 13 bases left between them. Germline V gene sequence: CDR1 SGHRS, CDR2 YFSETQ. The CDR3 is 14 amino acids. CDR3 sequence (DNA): TGCGCCAGCAGCTTGGAAAGGACGGAATTTGGCTACACCTTC. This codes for CASSLERTEFGYTF.

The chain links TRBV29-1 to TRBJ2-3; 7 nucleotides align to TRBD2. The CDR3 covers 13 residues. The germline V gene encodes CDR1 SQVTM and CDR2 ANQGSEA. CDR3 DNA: TGCAGTGTTTCAGGGAGGGACACAGATACGCAGTATTTT. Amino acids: CSVSGRDTDTQYF.

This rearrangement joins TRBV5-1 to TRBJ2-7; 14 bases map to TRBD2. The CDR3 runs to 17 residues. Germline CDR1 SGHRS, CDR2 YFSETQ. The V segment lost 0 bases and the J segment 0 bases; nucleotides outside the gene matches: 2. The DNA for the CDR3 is TGCGCCAGCAGCTTGGGACTAGCGGGGGGGTACTCCTACGAGCAGTACTTC. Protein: CASSLGLAGGYSYEQYF.

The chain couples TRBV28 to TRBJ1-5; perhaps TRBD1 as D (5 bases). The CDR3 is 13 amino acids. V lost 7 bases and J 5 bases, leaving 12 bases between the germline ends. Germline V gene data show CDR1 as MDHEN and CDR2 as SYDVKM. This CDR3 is CASTQGAYQPQHF. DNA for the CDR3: TGTGCCAGCACTCAGGGAGCGTATCAGCCCCAGCATTTT.

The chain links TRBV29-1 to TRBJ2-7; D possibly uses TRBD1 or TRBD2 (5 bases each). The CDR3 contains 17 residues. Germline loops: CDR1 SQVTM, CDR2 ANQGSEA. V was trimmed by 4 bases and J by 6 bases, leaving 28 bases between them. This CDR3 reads CSVGGYANRKNEGEQYF. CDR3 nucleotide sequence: TGCAGCGTTGGGGGGTATGCTAACCGAAAGAATGAGGGCGAGCAGTACTTC.

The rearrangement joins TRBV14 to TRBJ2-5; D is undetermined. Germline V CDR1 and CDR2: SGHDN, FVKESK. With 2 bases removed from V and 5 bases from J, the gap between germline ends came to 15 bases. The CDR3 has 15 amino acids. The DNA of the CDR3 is TGTGCCAGCAGCCAACACCGCGGTGGTGAGGAGACCCAGTACTTC. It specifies CASSQHRGGEETQYF.

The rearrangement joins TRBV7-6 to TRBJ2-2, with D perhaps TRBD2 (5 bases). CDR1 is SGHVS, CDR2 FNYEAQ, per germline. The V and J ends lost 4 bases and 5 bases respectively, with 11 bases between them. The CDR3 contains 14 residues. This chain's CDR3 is CASSSRPGTGELFF. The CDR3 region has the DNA TGTGCCAGCAGCTCCCGCCCGGGGACCGGGGAGCTGTTTTTT.

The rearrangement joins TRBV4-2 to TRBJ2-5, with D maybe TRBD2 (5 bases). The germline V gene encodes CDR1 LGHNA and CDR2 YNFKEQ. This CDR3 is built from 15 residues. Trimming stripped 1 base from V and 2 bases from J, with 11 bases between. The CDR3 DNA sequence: TGTGCCAGCAGCCAAGGTTCCGGGGAACAAGAGACCCAGTACTTC. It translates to CASSQGSGEQETQYF.

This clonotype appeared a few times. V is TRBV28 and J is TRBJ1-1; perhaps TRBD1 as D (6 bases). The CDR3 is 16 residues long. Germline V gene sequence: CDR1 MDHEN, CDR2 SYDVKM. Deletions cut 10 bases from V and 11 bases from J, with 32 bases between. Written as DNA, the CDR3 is TGTGCCACCCAAGATTGGGCGGATCAGGGGAATAGGTTGGCTTTCTTT. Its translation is CATQDWADQGNRLAFF.

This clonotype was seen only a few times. DNA of the CDR3: TGTGCCAGCAGCCCCATGGCGGGGATCGCTTTCTTT. Translating gives CASSPMAGIAFF. The chain joins TRBV4-2 to TRBJ1-1, with D unresolved. V was pared by 4 bases and J by 11 bases, with 14 bases between. The CDR3 contains 12 residues. Looked up from germline, CDR1 is LGHNA and CDR2 is YNFKEQ.

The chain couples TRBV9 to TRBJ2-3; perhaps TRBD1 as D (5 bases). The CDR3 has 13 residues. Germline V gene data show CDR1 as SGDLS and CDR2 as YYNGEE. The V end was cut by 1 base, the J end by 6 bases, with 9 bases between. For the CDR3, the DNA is TGTGCCAGCAGCGTAAACGCAGGGGATACGCAGTATTTT. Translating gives CASSVNAGDTQYF.

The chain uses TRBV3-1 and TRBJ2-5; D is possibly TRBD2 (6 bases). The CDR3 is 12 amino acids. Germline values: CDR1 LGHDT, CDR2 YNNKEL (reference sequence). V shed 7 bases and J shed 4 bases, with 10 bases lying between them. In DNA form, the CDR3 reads TGTGCCAGCAAGGCGGGGTCAGAGACCCAGTACTTC. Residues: CASKAGSETQYF.